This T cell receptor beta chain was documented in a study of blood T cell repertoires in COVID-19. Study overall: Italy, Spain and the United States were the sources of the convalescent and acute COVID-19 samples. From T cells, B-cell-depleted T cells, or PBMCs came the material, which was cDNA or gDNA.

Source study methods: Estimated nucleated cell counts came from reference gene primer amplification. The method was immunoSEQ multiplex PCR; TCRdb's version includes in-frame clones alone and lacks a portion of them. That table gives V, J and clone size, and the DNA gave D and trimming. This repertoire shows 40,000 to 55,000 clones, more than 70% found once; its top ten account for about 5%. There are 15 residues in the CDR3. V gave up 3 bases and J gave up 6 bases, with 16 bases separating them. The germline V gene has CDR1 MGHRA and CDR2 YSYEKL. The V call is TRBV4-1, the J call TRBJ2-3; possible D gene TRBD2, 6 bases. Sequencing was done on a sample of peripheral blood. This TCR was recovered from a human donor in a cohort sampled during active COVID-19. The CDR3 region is CASSQTGVSIDTQYF. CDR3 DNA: TGCGCCAGCAGCCAGACGGGAGTCTCAATTGATACGCAGTATTTT.